This T cell receptor (beta chain) was sequenced during a study of control samples from healthy donors and cancer patients. This clone has more than one count but fewer than ten. Sequenced by immunoSEQ multiplex PCR; TCRdb stores in-frame clones only, minus some. The sample records tens of thousands of clones, about 85% being singletons. The sequencing sample was made of blood. The sequence derives from a woman between 50 and 59 years old in good health.

The CDR3 DNA reads TGCGCCAGCAGCCAAGGACTAGCGGGACTCAATGAGCAGTTCTTC. Protein: CASSQGLAGLNEQFF. This sequence joins TRBV4-1 and TRBJ2-1, with 11 positions matching TRBD2. Trimming removed 1 base from V and 6 bases from J; junction bases left unmatched: 2. Germline V gene lookup returns CDR1 MGHRA and CDR2 YSYEKL. The CDR3 has 15 amino acids.